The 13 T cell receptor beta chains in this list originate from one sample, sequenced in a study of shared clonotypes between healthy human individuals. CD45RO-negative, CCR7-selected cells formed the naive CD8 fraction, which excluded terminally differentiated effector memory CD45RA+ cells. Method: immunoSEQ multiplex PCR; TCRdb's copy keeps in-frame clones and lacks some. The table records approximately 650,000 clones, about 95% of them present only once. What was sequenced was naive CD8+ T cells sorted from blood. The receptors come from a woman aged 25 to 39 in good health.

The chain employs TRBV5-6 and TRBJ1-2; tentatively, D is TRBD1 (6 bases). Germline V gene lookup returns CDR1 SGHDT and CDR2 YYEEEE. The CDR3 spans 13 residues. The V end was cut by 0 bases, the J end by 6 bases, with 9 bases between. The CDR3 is CASSLVGHHGYTF. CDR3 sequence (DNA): TGTGCCAGCAGCTTGGTGGGACACCATGGCTACACCTTC.

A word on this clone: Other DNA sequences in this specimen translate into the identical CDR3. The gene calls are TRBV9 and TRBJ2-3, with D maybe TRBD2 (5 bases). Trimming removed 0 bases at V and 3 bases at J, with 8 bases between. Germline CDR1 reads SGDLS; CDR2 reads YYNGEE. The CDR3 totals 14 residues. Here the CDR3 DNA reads TGTGCCAGCAGCGTAGTCGGCGGGACAGATACGCAGTATTTT. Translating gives CASSVVGGTDTQYF.

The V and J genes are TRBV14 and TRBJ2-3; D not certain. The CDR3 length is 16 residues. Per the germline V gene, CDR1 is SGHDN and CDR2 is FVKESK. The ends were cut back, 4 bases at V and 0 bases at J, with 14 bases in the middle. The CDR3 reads CASSPRFGVSTDTQYF. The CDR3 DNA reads TGTGCCAGCAGCCCCAGATTTGGTGTCAGCACAGATACGCAGTATTTT. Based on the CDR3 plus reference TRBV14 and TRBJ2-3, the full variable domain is EAGVTQFPSHSVIEKGQTVTLRCDPISGHDNLYWYRRVMGKEIKFLLHFVKESKQDESGMPNNRFLAERTGGTYSTLKVQPAELEDSGVYFCASSPRFGVSTDTQYFGPGTRLTVL.

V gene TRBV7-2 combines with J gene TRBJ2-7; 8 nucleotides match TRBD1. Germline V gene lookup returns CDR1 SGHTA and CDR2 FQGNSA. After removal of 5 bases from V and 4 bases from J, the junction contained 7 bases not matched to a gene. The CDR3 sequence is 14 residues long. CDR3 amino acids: CASSLQQGAYEQYF. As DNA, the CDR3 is TGTGCCAGCAGCCTGCAGCAGGGGGCATACGAGCAGTACTTC.

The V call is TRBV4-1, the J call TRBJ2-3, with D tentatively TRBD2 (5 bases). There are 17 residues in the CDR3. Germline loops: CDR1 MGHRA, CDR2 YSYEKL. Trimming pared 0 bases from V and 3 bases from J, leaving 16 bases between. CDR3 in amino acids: CASSQDEGATGTDTQYF. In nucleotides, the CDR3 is TGCGCCAGCAGCCAAGATGAGGGTGCGACGGGGACAGATACGCAGTATTTT.

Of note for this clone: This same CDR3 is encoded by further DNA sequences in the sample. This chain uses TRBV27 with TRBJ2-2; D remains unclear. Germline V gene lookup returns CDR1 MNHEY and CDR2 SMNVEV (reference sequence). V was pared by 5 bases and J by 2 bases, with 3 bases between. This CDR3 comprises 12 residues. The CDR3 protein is CASSLNTGELFF. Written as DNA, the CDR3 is TGTGCCAGCAGTCTAAACACCGGGGAGCTGTTTTTT.

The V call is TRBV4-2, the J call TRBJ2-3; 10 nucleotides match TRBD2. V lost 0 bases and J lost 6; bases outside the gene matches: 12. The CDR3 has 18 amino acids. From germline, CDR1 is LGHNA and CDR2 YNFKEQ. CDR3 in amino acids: CASSQDKIPLAGADTQYF. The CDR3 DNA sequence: TGTGCCAGCAGCCAAGATAAGATCCCCCTAGCGGGAGCTGATACGCAGTATTTT.

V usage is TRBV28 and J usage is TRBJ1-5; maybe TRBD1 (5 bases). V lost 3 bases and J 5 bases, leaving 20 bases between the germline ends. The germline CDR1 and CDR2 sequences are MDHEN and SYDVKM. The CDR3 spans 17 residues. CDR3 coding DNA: TGTGCCAGCAGTTTTTATCGGACACTTACCGGAGATCAGCCCCAGCATTTT. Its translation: CASSFYRTLTGDQPQHF.

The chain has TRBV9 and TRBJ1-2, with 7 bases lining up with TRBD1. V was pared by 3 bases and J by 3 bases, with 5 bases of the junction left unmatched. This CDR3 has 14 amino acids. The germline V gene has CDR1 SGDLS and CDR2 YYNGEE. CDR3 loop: CASSATGSDYGYTF. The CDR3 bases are TGTGCCAGCAGCGCGACAGGGTCTGACTATGGCTACACCTTC.

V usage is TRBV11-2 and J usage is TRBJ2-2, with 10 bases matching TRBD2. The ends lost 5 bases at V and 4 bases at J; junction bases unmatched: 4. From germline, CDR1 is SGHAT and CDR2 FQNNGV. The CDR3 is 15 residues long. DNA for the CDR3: TGTGCCAGCAGCGTTCTAGCGGGAGTCACCGGGGAGCTGTTTTTT. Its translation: CASSVLAGVTGELFF.

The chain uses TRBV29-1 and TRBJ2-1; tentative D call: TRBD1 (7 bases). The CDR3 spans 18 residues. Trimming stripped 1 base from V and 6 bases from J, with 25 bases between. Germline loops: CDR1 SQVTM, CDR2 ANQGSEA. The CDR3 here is CSVEGVRGVVGSGNEQFF. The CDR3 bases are TGCAGCGTTGAAGGAGTCAGGGGGGTGGTTGGGAGTGGCAATGAGCAGTTCTTC.

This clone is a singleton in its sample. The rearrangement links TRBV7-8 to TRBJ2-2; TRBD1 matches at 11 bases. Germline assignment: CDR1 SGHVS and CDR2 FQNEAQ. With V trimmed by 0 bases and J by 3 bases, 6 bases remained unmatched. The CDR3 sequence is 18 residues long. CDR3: CASSLAGDRGFYTGELFF. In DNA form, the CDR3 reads TGTGCCAGCAGCTTAGCGGGGGACAGGGGGTTTTACACCGGGGAGCTGTTTTTT.

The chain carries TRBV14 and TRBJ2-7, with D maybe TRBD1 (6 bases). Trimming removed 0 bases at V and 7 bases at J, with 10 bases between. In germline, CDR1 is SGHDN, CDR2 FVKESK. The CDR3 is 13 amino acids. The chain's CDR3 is CASSQDSRGEQYF. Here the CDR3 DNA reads TGTGCCAGCAGCCAAGATAGCAGGGGAGAGCAGTACTTC.